This entry lists 23 T cell receptor beta chains sequenced from one sample in a study of OX40 agonist ivuxolimab in advanced cancers. Library preparation used the immunoSEQ multiplex PCR assay. TCRdb mirrors the immuneACCESS table, restricted to in-frame sequences. Some clones are absent from its copies; in checked studies, under half trace to an unresolved V gene, and the reason for the others is unknown. The sample contains 65,000 to 85,000 clones, 89% of them found a single time. Approximately 9.1% of the sample rests with the top ten. The material sequenced was CD4+ or CD8+ T cells sorted from blood, taken in a trial of the OX40 agonist ivuxolimab. The receptors derive from an adult with an advanced solid tumor such as melanoma, head and neck, liver or kidney cancer.

About this clone: The junction departs from the called germline gene at one end, perhaps through a read error. The V call is TRBV7-9, the J call TRBJ2-7; no clear D. Germline V lookup: CDR1 SEHNR, CDR2 FQNEAQ (reference sequence). This CDR3 is built from 12 residues. The CDR3 DNA reads TGTGCCAGCAGCGCCGTTGGTGGGGATGAATCCTTC. It codes for CASSAVGGDESF.

V is TRBV5-1 and J is TRBJ1-1; TRBD1 matches at 7 bases. Germline CDR1 reads SGHRS; CDR2 reads YFSETQ. After removal of 4 bases from V and 1 base from J, the junction contained 10 bases not matched to a gene. CDR3 length: 16 residues. The CDR3, as DNA: TGCGCCAGCAGCGTCGACCTACAGGGGTCGAACACTGAAGCTTTCTTT. Protein product: CASSVDLQGSNTEAFF.

V is TRBV7-8 and J is TRBJ2-5; tentative D call: TRBD1 (6 bases). This CDR3 contains 14 residues. The V end lost 3 bases, the J end lost 0 bases, and 8 bases lay between the germline ends. Germline V CDR1 and CDR2: SGHVS, FQNEAQ. The CDR3 loop is CASSFTGYQETQYF. CDR3 sequence (DNA): TGTGCCAGCAGCTTCACAGGGTACCAAGAGACCCAGTACTTC.

V and J are TRBV27 and TRBJ2-3; a weak D match, TRBD1 (5 bases). V was cut by 8 bases and J by 2 bases, with 14 bases left in between. The CDR3 length is 14 residues. Germline V gene data show CDR1 as MNHEY and CDR2 as SMNVEV (reference sequence). The CDR3 DNA sequence: TGTGCCAGCGGCCTACAGGTTCCCACAGATACGCAGTATTTT. Amino acid sequence: CASGLQVPTDTQYF.

This sequence joins TRBV18 and TRBJ2-4, with unresolved D. Trimming stripped 3 bases from V and 0 bases from J, with 6 bases between. CDR1 is KGHSH and CDR2 is LQKENI in the germline V gene. There are 14 residues in the CDR3. DNA for the CDR3: TGTGCCAGCTCACCGTGGGGAGCCAAAAACATTCAGTACTTC. Translating it yields CASSPWGAKNIQYF.

The J gene is TRBJ1-2, the V gene TRBV28; D gene uncertain. Trimming removed 6 bases from V and 4 bases from J, with 12 bases in between. The CDR3 consists of 13 residues. The germline V gene encodes CDR1 MDHEN and CDR2 SYDVKM. CDR3 coding DNA: TGTGCCAGCAGAACAGACACCTTCTATGGCTACACCTTC. Translated: CASRTDTFYGYTF.

The chain joins TRBV7-9 to TRBJ2-5; TRBD2 agrees at 9 bases. Unmatched junction bases numbered 8, after V lost 1 base and J lost 5 bases. The germline gives CDR1 SEHNR, CDR2 FQNEAQ (reference sequence). The CDR3 has 16 residues. The CDR3 bases are TGTGCCAGCAGCTTAGTAGCGCTAGCGGGGATGGAGACCCAGTACTTC. Translating gives CASSLVALAGMETQYF.

The rearrangement joins TRBV5-4 to TRBJ1-4; maybe TRBD1 (6 bases). Trimming took 1 base from V and 6 from J, leaving 10 bases between them. CDR3 size: 14 residues. Per germline, CDR1 SGHNT and CDR2 YYREEE (reference sequence). The CDR3 DNA is TGTGCCAGCAGCTTGACAGGGACCGATGAAAAACTGTTTTTT. The encoded protein is CASSLTGTDEKLFF.

V and J are TRBV5-4 and TRBJ2-6, with D unclear. Trimming took 0 bases from V and 1 from J, leaving 8 bases between them. Germline-derived CDR1 and CDR2 are SGHNT and YYREEE (reference sequence). The CDR3 is 16 residues long. The CDR3 is CASSLGSPSGANVLTF. DNA for the CDR3: TGTGCCAGCAGCTTGGGGTCACCTTCTGGGGCCAACGTCCTGACTTTC. Combining the CDR3 with reference TRBV5-4 and TRBJ2-6 gives the whole variable domain ETGVTQSPTHLIKTRGQQVTLRCSSQSGHNTVSWYQQALGQGPQFIFQYYREEENGRGNFPPRFSGLQFPNYSSELNVNALELDDSALYLCASSLGSPSGANVLTFGAGSRLTVL.

This clone has just a few counts. The chain recombines TRBV5-1 with TRBJ1-6; D might be TRBD1 (5 bases). The CDR3 has 13 amino acids. From germline, CDR1 is SGHRS and CDR2 YFSETQ. V was pared by 4 bases and J by 8 bases, with 10 bases between. CDR3 sequence reads: CASSHPGDSPLHF. CDR3 in DNA: TGCGCCAGCAGCCACCCGGGGGATTCACCCCTCCACTTT.

This clone came up once. V gene TRBV19 combines with J gene TRBJ1-2; 7 bases agree with TRBD1. Germline-derived CDR1 and CDR2 are LNHDA and SQIVND (reference sequence). The trim removed 5 bases at V and 4 bases at J, leaving 13 bases unmatched. The CDR3 runs to 16 residues. CDR3 in amino acids: CASSRRVDRDAYGYTF. CDR3 coding DNA: TGTGCCAGTAGTCGAAGGGTTGACAGGGACGCCTATGGCTACACCTTC.

A note on this clone: Other nucleotide sequences from this sample produce the same CDR3. This chain joins TRBV18 and TRBJ1-1; D not certain. The germline V gene has CDR1 KGHSH and CDR2 LQKENI. Trimming removed 3 bases at V and 1 base at J, with 9 bases between. The CDR3 runs to 14 residues. This CDR3 reads CASSPSLRNTEAFF. The CDR3 region has the DNA TGTGCCAGCTCACCCTCCCTCCGGAACACTGAAGCTTTCTTT.

A few counts support this clone. The CDR3: CASSFLTGDYGYTF. The CDR3 region has the DNA TGCGCCAGCAGCTTCCTGACAGGGGACTATGGCTACACCTTC. The chain links TRBV5-1 to TRBJ1-2, with 8 positions matching TRBD1. Germline V gene sequence: CDR1 SGHRS, CDR2 YFSETQ. This CDR3 has 14 residues. The junction had 3 bases not matched to a gene; V was cut back by 2 bases and J by 3 bases.

This chain links TRBV6-5 with TRBJ1-6; perhaps TRBD1 as D (6 bases). This CDR3 has 12 residues. CDR1 is MNHEY, CDR2 SVGAGI, per germline. The V gene lost 9 bases and the J gene lost 7 bases, with 10 bases spanning the gap. The CDR3 protein is CASRRGNSPLHF. The DNA of the CDR3 is TGTGCCAGTCGTAGGGGGAATTCACCCCTCCACTTT.

DNA of the CDR3: TGTGCCAGCAGACTTAACGCACAGGAAGGCTACGAGCAGTACTTC. Protein product: CASRLNAQEGYEQYF. The rearrangement uses TRBV7-8 and TRBJ2-5, with D perhaps matching TRBD1 (5 bases). The J call may be in error: the DNA end matches TRBJ2-7 better. Germline CDR1 and CDR2: SGHVS and FQNEAQ. The CDR3 loop spans 15 amino acids.

V and J are TRBV5-1 and TRBJ2-7; D unclear. Germline lookup yields CDR1 SGHRS and CDR2 YFSETQ. V lost 1 base and J lost 5, with 4 bases in between. The CDR3 consists of 11 residues. CDR3 residues: CASSLMDEQYF. Written as DNA, the CDR3 is TGCGCCAGCAGCTTGATGGACGAGCAGTACTTC.

This chain links TRBV10-2 with TRBJ2-3, with 7 bases identical to TRBD1. CDR3 length equals 15 residues. Trimming took 2 bases from V and 10 from J; bases not matched to a gene: 12. CDR1 and CDR2 from the germline V gene are WSHSY and SAAADI. The CDR3 bases are TGCGCCAGCAGTGAGCCGACAGGGAGCGAGGTCGCGCAGTATTTT. This translates into CASSEPTGSEVAQYF.

The rearrangement joins TRBV18 to TRBJ2-2; TRBD1 is a possible D gene (5 bases). The CDR3 runs to 14 residues. Germline CDR1 reads KGHSH; CDR2 reads LQKENI. Trimming removed 3 bases at V and 6 bases at J, with 11 bases between. The CDR3 nucleotides read TGTGCCAGCTCACCCCTCATGGGGCCCGGGGAGCTGTTTTTT. Protein sequence: CASSPLMGPGELFF. The full variable domain, its missing parts supplied by reference TRBV18 and TRBJ2-2, is NAGVMQNPRHLVRRRGQEARLRCSPMKGHSHVYWYRQLPEEGLKFMVYLQKENIIDESGMPKERFSAEFPKEGPSILRIQQVVRGDSAAYFCASSPLMGPGELFFGEGSRLTVL.

The rearrangement uses TRBV9 and TRBJ1-2, with a possible D match to TRBD1 (6 bases). The germline V gene encodes CDR1 SGDLS and CDR2 YYNGEE. V lost 3 bases and J 4 bases, leaving 13 bases between the germline ends. The length of the CDR3 is 14 residues. The CDR3 here is CASSADRRGYGYTF. DNA for the CDR3: TGTGCCAGCAGCGCTGACAGGCGGGGCTATGGCTACACCTTC.

The CDR3 loop reads CASRVAGGPSYEQYF. The CDR3 DNA is TGTGCCAGCAGGGTAGCGGGGGGTCCGTCCTACGAGCAGTACTTC. The V gene is TRBV6-1, the J gene TRBJ2-7; 10 bases align to TRBD2. Germline V CDR1 and CDR2: MNHNS, SASEGT. The CDR3 covers 15 residues. The V gene end was trimmed by 6 bases and the J gene end by 1 base; junction bases not matched to a gene: 6.

This chain connects TRBV5-1 to TRBJ1-3; D might be TRBD1 (5 bases). V shed 4 bases and J shed 4 bases, with 12 bases lying between them. The CDR3 runs to 14 residues. Germline CDR1 and CDR2: SGHRS and YFSETQ. Written as DNA, the CDR3 is TGCGCCAGCAGCCCGAGGGGAGCGGGAAACACCATATATTTT. Encoded protein: CASSPRGAGNTIYF.

Here the CDR3 reads CASSLVSGGAKNIQYF. CDR3 DNA sequence: TGCGCCAGCAGCTTGGTTAGCGGGGGGGCCAAAAACATTCAGTACTTC. The J gene is TRBJ2-4, the V gene TRBV5-1, with 10 bases lining up with TRBD2. The CDR3 consists of 16 residues. V shed 0 bases and J 1 base; nucleotides not matched to a gene: 1. Germline CDR1 SGHRS, CDR2 YFSETQ. Based on the CDR3 plus reference TRBV5-1 and TRBJ2-4, the full variable domain is KAGVTQTPRYLIKTRGQQVTLSCSPISGHRSVSWYQQTPGQGLQFLFEYFSETQRNKGNFPGRFSGRQFSNSRSEMNVSTLELGDSALYLCASSLVSGGAKNIQYFGAGTRLSVL.

The V gene is TRBV18, the J gene TRBJ2-7, with 10 bases fitting TRBD2. Germline trimming cut 3 bases from V and 3 bases from J; bases unmatched to any gene: 11. Looked up from germline, CDR1 is KGHSH and CDR2 is LQKENI. The CDR3 is 17 amino acids. The DNA for the CDR3 is TGTGCCAGCTCACCTAAACCCCTCCTAGCGGGGGACTACGAGCAGTACTTC. Residues: CASSPKPLLAGDYEQYF. The entire variable domain, with the rest obtained from reference TRBV18 and TRBJ2-7, is as follows: NAGVMQNPRHLVRRRGQEARLRCSPMKGHSHVYWYRQLPEEGLKFMVYLQKENIIDESGMPKERFSAEFPKEGPSILRIQQVVRGDSAAYFCASSPKPLLAGDYEQYFGPGTRLTVT.